This TCR beta chain came from a study of OX40 agonist ivuxolimab in advanced cancers. Overall study: Cohort: about 82% men, mean age 60, aged about 20 to 85. Three dose-escalation patients had partial responses: one with hepatocellular carcinoma and two with cutaneous melanoma. Notes on the study in general: CD4+ T cells averaged fewer expanded clones than CD8+ T cells.

This clone has just one count. Its antigen is currently unknown. Germline CDR1 is SNHLY and CDR2 is FYNNEI. Trimming cost V 10 bases and J 1 base; bases outside gene matches: 9. This CDR3 has 14 amino acids. Using immunoSEQ multiplex PCR, the repertoire was profiled, and TCRdb retains in-frame clones only, with some absent. Of roughly 18,000 clones listed, about 87% are singletons. Sequencing used CD4+ or CD8+ T cells sorted from blood, obtained in a trial of the OX40 agonist ivuxolimab. The source is an adult with an advanced solid tumor such as melanoma, head and neck, liver or kidney cancer. V usage is TRBV2 and J usage is TRBJ2-7; 8 bases line up with TRBD1. In nucleotides, the CDR3 is TGTGCCACCATACTCCGGGACAGGTCCTACGAGCAGTACTTC. It yields the protein CATILRDRSYEQYF.